In this sample, the clone carrying this TCR beta chain turned up many times. Its specificity is not known. This entry belongs to a study of CD8 T cells in ankylosing spondylitis. Study results and caveats: In reactive arthritis synovial fluid and blood, some motif variants had been reported before.

TCRdb re-called the 5' RACE reads with MiXCR, one entry per CDR3 protein. Of approximately 190,000 distinct CDR3 sequences in the sample, 13% were seen once. J gave up 7 bases and V 5 bases, and 8 bases lay outside the gene matches. Germline CDR1 is LGHDT and CDR2 is YNNKEL (reference sequence). This CDR3 spans 15 amino acids. The genes are TRBV3-1 and TRBJ1-6; TRBD1 matches at 7 bases. The sequenced sample consisted of blood, either unsorted or a sorted T cell fraction (not recorded which). The receptor was isolated from a female donor with ankylosing spondylitis or in good health (not recorded which). CDR3: CASSFRQGVNSPLHF. The CDR3 DNA is TGTGCCAGCAGCTTTCGACAGGGAGTCAATTCACCCCTCCACTTT.